The rows below give T cell receptor beta chains drawn from one sample of a study of blood T cells in healthy people across ages. MiXCR, applied by TCRdb to the 5' RACE reads, yields one record per CDR3 protein. Of around 990,000 distinct CDR3 sequences listed, approximately 38% are singletons. Sequencing used blood. The receptors derive from a man between 18 and 29 years old in good health. CDR3s include the opening cysteine and the closing phenylalanine or tryptophan. D genes are given only for firm matches. Part of the rows lack a size; the others show once, few, many or a class for expanded clones.

j_call | clone_size | v_call | d_call | cdr3_length | cdr3_aa | cdr3_nt
TRBJ2-2 | NA | TRBV12-3/TRBV12-4 | TRBD2 | 17 | CASSSSSGGSNTGELFF | TGTGCCAGCAGTTCATCTAGCGGGGGCTCGAACACCGGGGAGCTGTTTTTT
TRBJ1-4 | few | TRBV2 | NA | 14 | CASSPSGVDVGLFF | TGTGCCAGCAGCCCCTCGGGAGTGGACGTGGGACTGTTTTTT
TRBJ1-3 | NA | TRBV28 | TRBD1 | 15 | CASSFTGGSGNTIYF | TGTGCCAGCAGTTTTACAGGGGGCTCTGGAAACACCATATATTTT
TRBJ2-1 | many | TRBV5-6 | NA | 17 | CASSQTMGSAIYNEQFF | TGTGCCAGCAGCCAGACCATGGGTAGCGCTATCTACAATGAGCAGTTCTTC
TRBJ2-5 | NA | TRBV7-9 | NA | 11 | CASTIGNEQYF | TGTGCCAGCACCATTGGGAATGAGCAGTACTTC
TRBJ2-3 | NA | TRBV5-1 | TRBD1 | 15 | CASRDGQVSTDTQYF | TGCGCCAGCCGAGACGGACAGGTTAGCACAGATACGCAGTATTTT
TRBJ2-1 | NA | TRBV27 | NA | 15 | CASSLGGVPGNEQFF | TGTGCCAGCAGTTTAGGTGGGGTCCCTGGTAATGAGCAGTTCTTC
TRBJ1-5 | few | TRBV19 | NA | 14 | CASSTGTADRPQHF | TGTGCCAGTAGTACCGGGACCGCCGATAGGCCCCAGCATTTT
TRBJ1-2 | NA | TRBV20-1 | NA | 13 | CSARGAGAYGYTF | TGCAGTGCTAGAGGAGCAGGGGCCTATGGCTACACCTTC
TRBJ2-1 | many | TRBV29-1 | NA | 10 | CSVDYNEQFF | TGCAGCGTTGATTACAATGAGCAGTTCTTC